This T cell receptor beta chain was retrieved from a study of siplizumab effects on memory and regulatory T cells (dated by TCRdb to the late 2010s). In the study overall: The effect of the anti-CD2 antibody siplizumab on alloreactive T-cell subsets was examined in allogeneic mixed lymphocyte reactions constructed from human PBMCs. Results and caveats for the whole study, not just this receptor: Unstimulated naive T cells appeared more diverse than memory T cells, and naive cells seemed to contribute substantially to the alloresponse. Because sequences at frequencies below about 10^-5 were poorly captured, only a minor fraction of alloreactive clones could be mapped back to unstimulated subsets. For roughly 75-96% of proliferating CD4+ or CD8+ clones, no naive or memory phenotype could be assigned. Among mappable alloreactive CD4+ clones, the Treg-derived fraction averaged around 70% with siplizumab versus 25% to 30% in control reactions. Siplizumab significantly lowered the cumulative frequency of alloreactive sequences that could be traced to unstimulated CD4+ memory T cells. No functional confirmation was obtained for the suppressive function of proliferating Tregs from siplizumab cultures.

Trimmed from V: 4 bases; trimmed from J: 3 bases; junction bases lacking a gene match: 7. The germline V gene (reference sequence) yields SGHNT for CDR1 and YYREEE for CDR2. The CDR3 holds 15 amino acids from the cysteine to the phenylalanine. Of all the DNA, just the CDR3 is kept, 45 bases in frame from base 1. About this clone: Its recognized antigen is unknown. Base qualities are not recorded, but no much larger clone differs from it by a single base.

Receptor libraries were prepared by the immunoSEQ multiplex PCR assay. Approximately 100,000 TCR templates per sample were assayed on the deep sequencing platform. Genomic DNA extracted from sorted T cells was the material used for TCRbeta CDR3 sequencing. As for the authors' bioinformatics: The R programming language was used for clonal analysis of TCRbeta CDR3 data. Alloreactive CD4+ and CD8+ clones were defined by comparing unstimulated samples with post-reaction CFSE-low samples. Regulatory or non-regulatory origin was assigned to alloreactive CD4+ clones by matching of sequences to sorted unstimulated Treg and non-Treg repertoires. In TCRdb, the immuneACCESS table is reduced to in-frame sequences with V and J assigned. These tables do not hold every clone; where another copy was compared, an unresolved V gene accounts for under half, and the others remain unexplained. From that table come the V and J calls and clone size; the DNA was used to work out D and trimming. The sample table holds around 120,000 clones, of which 90% to 95% were seen once. Of the sample, roughly 1.7% falls within the top ten clones.

Sorted unstimulated T cells, along with proliferating T cells recovered from mixed lymphocyte reactions, underwent TCRbeta CDR3 sequencing. Fresh whole blood from about 11 HLA-typed healthy donors was used as the source from which PBMCs were isolated. To map where alloreactive clones came from, unstimulated CD4+ non-regulatory T cells were FACS-sorted. The sample taken for sequencing was non-Treg CD4+ T cells sorted from blood. Explained via the paper, the cell subset or site label denotes: FACS-sorted unstimulated CD4+ non-regulatory T cells. The V and J genes are TRBV5-4 and TRBJ2-5, and TRBD2 matches 9 of the central bases. The clonotype originates from a human donor in good health. The CDR3 region: CASSSRLAGEETQYF. The nucleotide sequence is given as TGTGCCAGCAGCAGCAGATTAGCGGGAGAAGAGACCCAGTACTTC. With all but the CDR3 taken from the reference TRBV5-4 and TRBJ2-5 genes, the full variable domain is: ETGVTQSPTHLIKTRGQQVTLRCSSQSGHNTVSWYQQALGQGPQFIFQYYREEENGRGNFPPRFSGLQFPNYSSELNVNALELDDSALYLCASSSRLAGEETQYFGPGTRLLVL.